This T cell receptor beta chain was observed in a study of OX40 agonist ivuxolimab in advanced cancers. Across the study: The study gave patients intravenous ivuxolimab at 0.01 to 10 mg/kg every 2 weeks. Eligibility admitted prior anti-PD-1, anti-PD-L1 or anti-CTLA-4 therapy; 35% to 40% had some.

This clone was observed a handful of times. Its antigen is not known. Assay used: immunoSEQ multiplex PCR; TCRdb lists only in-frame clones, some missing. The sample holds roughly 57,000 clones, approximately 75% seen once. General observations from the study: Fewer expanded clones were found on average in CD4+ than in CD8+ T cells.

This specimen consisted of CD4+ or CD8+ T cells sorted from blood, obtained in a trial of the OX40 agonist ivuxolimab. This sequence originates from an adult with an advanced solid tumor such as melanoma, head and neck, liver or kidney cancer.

The CDR3 region has the DNA TGCGCCAGCAGCTTGGACGCAGGGGGAGGTTCCTACGAGCAGTACTTC. Its translation: CASSLDAGGGSYEQYF. This chain links TRBV5-1 with TRBJ2-7; D may be TRBD1 (7 bases). V lost 0 bases and J 1 base, leaving 14 bases between the germline ends. This CDR3 is built from 16 residues. Germline V lookup: CDR1 SGHRS, CDR2 YFSETQ.